This T cell receptor beta chain was sequenced during a study of blood T cell repertoires in COVID-19. Before being deemed recovered, Cohort 3 donors had two negative PCRs, clearance, or symptom resolution. This CDR3 region has 13 residues. Germline CDR1 is KGHSH and CDR2 is LQKENI. Between the trimmed V and J ends, which lost 2 bases and 2 bases, there was a span of 6 bases. Sequenced by immunoSEQ multiplex PCR; TCRdb stores in-frame clones only, minus some. The sample shows more than 200,000 clones, 85% to 95% of them seen only once. This sequence originates from a woman aged 18-29 years who had recovered from COVID-19. Material: PBMCs or T cells enriched from blood (not recorded which). The rearrangement joins TRBV18 to TRBJ1-1, with unresolved D. CDR3 DNA sequence: TGTGCCAGCTCACCAGCGGGAAACACTGAAGCTTTCTTT. This encodes CASSPAGNTEAFF. Variable domain in full (rest from reference TRBV18 and TRBJ1-1): NAGVMQNPRHLVRRRGQEARLRCSPMKGHSHVYWYRQLPEEGLKFMVYLQKENIIDESGMPKERFSAEFPKEGPSILRIQQVVRGDSAAYFCASSPAGNTEAFFGQGTRLTVV.